The clone carrying this TCR beta chain was seen ten or more times. The target antigen is unknown. The sample belongs to a study of spatial heterogeneity in lung cancer. Findings and limits, study-wide: For expanded intratumoral alpha and beta TCRs, counts tracked tumor mutation counts.

Time point meaning: sample taken at primary tumor resection. CDR1 and CDR2 from the germline V gene are SGHTA and FQGNSA. J gave up 14 bases and V 0 bases, and 10 bases lay outside the gene matches. CDR3 length equals 14 residues. TCRdb analysed the 5' RACE reads with MiXCR anew, one entry per CDR3 protein. Here the sample spans around 95,000 distinct CDR3 sequences, approximately 4.7% being singletons. The TCR originated in a male donor with early-stage non-small cell lung cancer. The V and J genes are TRBV7-2 and TRBJ2-4; 7 bases are a match to TRBD2. Sequencing was performed on lung tumor tissue, taken at surgery. CDR3 nucleotide sequence: TGTGCCAGCAGCTTAGCGCGTTTTGGGGGGGATAAGTACTTC. Translated, it gives CASSLARFGGDKYF.